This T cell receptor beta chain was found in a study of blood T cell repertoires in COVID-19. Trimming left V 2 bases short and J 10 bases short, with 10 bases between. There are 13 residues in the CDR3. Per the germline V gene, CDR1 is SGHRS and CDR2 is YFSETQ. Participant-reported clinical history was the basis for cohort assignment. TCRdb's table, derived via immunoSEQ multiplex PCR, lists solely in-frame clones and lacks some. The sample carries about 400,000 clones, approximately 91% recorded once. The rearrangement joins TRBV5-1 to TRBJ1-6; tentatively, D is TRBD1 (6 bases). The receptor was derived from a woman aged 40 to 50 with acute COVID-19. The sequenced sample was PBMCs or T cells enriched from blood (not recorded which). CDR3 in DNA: TGCGCCAGCAGCTTACAGGGAAACTCACCCCTCCACTTT. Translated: CASSLQGNSPLHF.